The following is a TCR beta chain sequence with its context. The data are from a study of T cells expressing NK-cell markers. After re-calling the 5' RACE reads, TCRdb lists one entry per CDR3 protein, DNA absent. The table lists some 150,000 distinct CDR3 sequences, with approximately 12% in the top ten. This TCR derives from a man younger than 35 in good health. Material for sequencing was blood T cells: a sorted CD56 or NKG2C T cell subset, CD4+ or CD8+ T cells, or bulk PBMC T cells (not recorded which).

CDR3 protein: CSARDRVSPLQETQYF. The V and J genes are TRBV20-1 and TRBJ2-5; the TRBD1 assignment by TCRdb is unverifiable without DNA. Germline V CDR1 and CDR2: DFQATT, SNEGSKA (reference sequence). The CDR3 runs 16 residues.